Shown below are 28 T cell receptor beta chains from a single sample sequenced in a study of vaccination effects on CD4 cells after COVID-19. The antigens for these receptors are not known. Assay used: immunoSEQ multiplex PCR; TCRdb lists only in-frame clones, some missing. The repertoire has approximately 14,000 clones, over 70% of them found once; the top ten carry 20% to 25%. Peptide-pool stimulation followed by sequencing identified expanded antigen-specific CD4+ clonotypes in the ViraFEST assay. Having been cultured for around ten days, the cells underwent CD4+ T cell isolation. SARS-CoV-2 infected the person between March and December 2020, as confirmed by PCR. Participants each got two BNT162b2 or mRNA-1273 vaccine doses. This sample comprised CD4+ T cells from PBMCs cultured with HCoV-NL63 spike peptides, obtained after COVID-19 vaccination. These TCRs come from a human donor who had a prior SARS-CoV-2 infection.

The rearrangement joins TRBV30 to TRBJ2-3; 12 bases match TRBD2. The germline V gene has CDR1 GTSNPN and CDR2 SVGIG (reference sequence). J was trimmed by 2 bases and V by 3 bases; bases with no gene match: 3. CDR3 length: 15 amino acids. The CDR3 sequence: CAWSGLAGPTDTQYF. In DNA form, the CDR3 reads TGTGCCTGGAGCGGACTAGCGGGACCCACAGATACGCAGTATTTT. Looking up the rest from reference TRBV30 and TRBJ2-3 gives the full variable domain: SQTIHQWPATLVQPVGSPLSLECTVEGTSNPNLYWYRQAAGRGLQLLFYSVGIGQISSEVPQNLSASRPQDRQFILSSKKLLLSDSGFYLCAWSGLAGPTDTQYFGPGTRLTVL.

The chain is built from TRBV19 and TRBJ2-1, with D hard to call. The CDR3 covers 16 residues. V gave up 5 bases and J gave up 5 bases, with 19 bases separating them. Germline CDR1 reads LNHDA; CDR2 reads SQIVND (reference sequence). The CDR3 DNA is TGTGCCAGTAGTCCGGGCCAATGGAGCACCGACAATGAGCAGTTCTTC. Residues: CASSPGQWSTDNEQFF. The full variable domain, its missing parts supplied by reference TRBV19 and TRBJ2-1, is DGGITQSPKYLFRKEGQNVTLSCEQNLNHDAMYWYRQDPGQGLRLIYYSQIVNDFQKGDIAEGYSVSREKKESFPLTVTSAQKNPTAFYLCASSPGQWSTDNEQFFGPGTRLTVL.

This CDR3 is CASGLTTGTSMNEQFF. CDR3 bases: TGTGCTAGTGGTTTGACAACCGGGACTAGCATGAATGAGCAGTTCTTC. The V and J genes are TRBV12-5 and TRBJ2-1, with 9 bases matching TRBD2. CDR1 is LGHNT, CDR2 FRNRAP, per germline. V was clipped by 2 bases and J by 7 bases; unmatched bases: 9. The CDR3 runs to 16 residues.

The CDR3 loop reads CASSESPGRNTQYF. CDR3 nucleotide sequence: TGTGCCAGCAGTGAATCCCCGGGACGGAATACGCAGTATTTT. This sequence joins TRBV6-1 and TRBJ2-3, with D perhaps given as TRBD1 or TRBD2 (5 bases each). Germline CDR1 and CDR2: MNHNS and SASEGT. The CDR3 is 14 amino acids. V was clipped by 2 bases and J by 7 bases, with 13 bases between them.

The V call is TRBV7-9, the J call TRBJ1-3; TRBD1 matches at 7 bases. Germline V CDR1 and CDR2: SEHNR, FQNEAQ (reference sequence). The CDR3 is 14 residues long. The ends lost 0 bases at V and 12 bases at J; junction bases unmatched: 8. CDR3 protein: CASSLAQGVNVIYF. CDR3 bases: TGTGCCAGCAGCTTAGCCCAGGGGGTTAATGTCATATATTTT.

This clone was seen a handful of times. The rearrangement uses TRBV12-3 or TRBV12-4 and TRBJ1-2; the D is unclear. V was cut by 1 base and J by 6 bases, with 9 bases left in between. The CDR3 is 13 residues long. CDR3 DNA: TGTGCCAGCAGTTTAGGAGGGTTCAATGGCTACACCTTC. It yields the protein CASSLGGFNGYTF.

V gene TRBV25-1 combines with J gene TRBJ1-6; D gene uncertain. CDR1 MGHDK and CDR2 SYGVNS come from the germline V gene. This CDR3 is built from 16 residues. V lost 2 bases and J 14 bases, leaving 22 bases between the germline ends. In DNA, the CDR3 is TGTGCCAGCAGTGAACTTGGGGATATTTTACCGGATTCCCTCCACTTT. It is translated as CASSELGDILPDSLHF.

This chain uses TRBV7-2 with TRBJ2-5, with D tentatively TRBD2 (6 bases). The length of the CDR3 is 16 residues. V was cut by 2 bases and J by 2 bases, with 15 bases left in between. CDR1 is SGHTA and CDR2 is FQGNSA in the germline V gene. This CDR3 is CASSLMGGITQETQYF. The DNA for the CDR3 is TGTGCCAGCAGCTTAATGGGGGGTATAACGCAAGAGACCCAGTACTTC.

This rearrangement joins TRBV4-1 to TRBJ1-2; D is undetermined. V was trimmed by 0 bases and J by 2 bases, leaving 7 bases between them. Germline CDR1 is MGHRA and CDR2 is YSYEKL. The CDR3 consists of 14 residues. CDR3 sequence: CASSQDRQNYGYTF. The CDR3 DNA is TGCGCCAGCAGCCAAGATCGACAAAACTATGGCTACACCTTC.

The CDR3 bases are TGTGCCAGCAGCCCCCAACGACCGGGACAGGGGAGGAATAATTCACCCCTCCACTTT. Encoded protein: CASSPQRPGQGRNNSPLHF. The rearrangement joins TRBV5-8 to TRBJ1-6, with TRBD1 matching over 10 bases. Unmatched junction bases numbered 15, after V lost 4 bases and J lost 5 bases. Germline V CDR1 and CDR2: SGHTS, YDEGEE. This CDR3 region has 19 residues.

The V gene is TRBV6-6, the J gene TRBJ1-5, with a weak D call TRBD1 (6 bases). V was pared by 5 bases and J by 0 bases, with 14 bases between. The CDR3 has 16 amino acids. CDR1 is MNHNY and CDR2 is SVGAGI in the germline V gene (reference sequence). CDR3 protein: CASSSRGIHSNQPQHF. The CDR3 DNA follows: TGTGCCAGCAGTAGCAGGGGCATACATAGCAATCAGCCCCAGCATTTT.

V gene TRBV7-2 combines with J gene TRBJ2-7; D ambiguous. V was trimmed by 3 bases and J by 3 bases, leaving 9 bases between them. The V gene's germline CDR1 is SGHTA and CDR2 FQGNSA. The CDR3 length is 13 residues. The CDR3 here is CASSFTVGYEQYF. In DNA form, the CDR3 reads TGTGCCAGCAGCTTTACAGTTGGCTACGAGCAGTACTTC. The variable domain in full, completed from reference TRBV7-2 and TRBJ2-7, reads GAGVSQSPSNKVTEKGKDVELRCDPISGHTALYWYRQSLGQGLEFLIYFQGNSAPDKSGLPSDRFSAERTGGSVSTLTIQRTQQEDSAVYLCASSFTVGYEQYFGPGTRLTVT.

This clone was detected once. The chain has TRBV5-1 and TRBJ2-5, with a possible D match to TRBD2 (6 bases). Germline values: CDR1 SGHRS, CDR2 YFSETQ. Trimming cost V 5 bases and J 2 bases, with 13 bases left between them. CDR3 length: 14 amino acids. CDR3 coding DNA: TGCGCCAGCAGTTTCGGGACTCTACAAGAGACCCAGTACTTC. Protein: CASSFGTLQETQYF.

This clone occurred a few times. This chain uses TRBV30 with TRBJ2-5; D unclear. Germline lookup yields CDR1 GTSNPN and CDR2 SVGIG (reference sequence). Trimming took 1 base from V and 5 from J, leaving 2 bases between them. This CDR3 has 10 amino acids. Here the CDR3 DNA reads TGTGCCTGGAGTGCGGAGACCCAGTACTTC. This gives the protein CAWSAETQYF.

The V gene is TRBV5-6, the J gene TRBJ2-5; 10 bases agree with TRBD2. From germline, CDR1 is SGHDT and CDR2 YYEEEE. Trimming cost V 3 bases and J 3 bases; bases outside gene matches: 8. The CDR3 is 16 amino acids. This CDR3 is CASSSRLAGAKETQYF. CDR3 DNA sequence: TGTGCCAGCAGCTCCCGGCTAGCGGGGGCCAAAGAGACCCAGTACTTC.

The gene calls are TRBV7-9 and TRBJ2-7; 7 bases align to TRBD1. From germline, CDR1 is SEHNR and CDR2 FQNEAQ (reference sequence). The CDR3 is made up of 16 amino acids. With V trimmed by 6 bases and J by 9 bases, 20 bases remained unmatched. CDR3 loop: CASRPTSYRGDVGQYF. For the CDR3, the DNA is TGTGCCAGCAGACCCACCAGCTACAGGGGCGACGTTGGGCAGTACTTC. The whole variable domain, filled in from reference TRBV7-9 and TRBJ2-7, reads DTGVSQNPRHKITKRGQNVTFRCDPISEHNRLYWYRQTLGQGPEFLTYFQNEAQLEKSRLLSDRFSAERPKGSFSTLEIQRTEQGDSAMYLCASRPTSYRGDVGQYFGPGTRLTVT.

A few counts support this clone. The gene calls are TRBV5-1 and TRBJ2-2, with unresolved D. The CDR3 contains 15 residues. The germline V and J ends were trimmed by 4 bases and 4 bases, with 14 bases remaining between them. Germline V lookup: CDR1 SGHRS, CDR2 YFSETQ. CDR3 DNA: TGCGCCAGCAGCCCACTTCTTGTGGGCACCGGGGAGCTGTTTTTT. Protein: CASSPLLVGTGELFF.

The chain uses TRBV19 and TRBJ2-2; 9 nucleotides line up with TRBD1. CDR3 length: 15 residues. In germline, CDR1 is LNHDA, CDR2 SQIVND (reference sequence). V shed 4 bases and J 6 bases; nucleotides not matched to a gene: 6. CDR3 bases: TGTGCCAGTAGTAAATTGACAGGGGGTGCCGGGGAGCTGTTTTTT. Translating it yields CASSKLTGGAGELFF.

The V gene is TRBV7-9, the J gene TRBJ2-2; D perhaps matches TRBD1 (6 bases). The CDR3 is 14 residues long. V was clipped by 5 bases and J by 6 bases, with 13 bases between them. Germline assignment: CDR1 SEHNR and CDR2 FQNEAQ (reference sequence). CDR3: CASSPNNRAGELFF. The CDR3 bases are TGTGCCAGCAGCCCTAACAACAGGGCCGGGGAGCTGTTTTTT.

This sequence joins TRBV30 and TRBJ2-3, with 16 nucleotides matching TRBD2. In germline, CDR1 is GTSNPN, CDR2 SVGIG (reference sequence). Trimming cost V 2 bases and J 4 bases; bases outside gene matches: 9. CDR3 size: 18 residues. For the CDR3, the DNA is TGTGCCTGGAGTACACCGGGACTAGCGGGAGGGCTTCCAGATACGCAGTATTTT. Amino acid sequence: CAWSTPGLAGGLPDTQYF.

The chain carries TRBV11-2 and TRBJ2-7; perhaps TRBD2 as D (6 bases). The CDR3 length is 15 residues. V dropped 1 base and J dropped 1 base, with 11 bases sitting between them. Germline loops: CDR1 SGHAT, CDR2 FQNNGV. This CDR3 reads CASSLAEGRSYEQYF. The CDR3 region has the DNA TGTGCCAGCAGCTTAGCGGAGGGAAGGTCCTACGAGCAGTACTTC. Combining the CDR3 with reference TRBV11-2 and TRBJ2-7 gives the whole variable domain EAGVAQSPRYKIIEKRQSVAFWCNPISGHATLYWYQQILGQGPKLLIQFQNNGVVDDSQLPKDRFSAERLKGVDSTLKIQPAKLEDSAVYLCASSLAEGRSYEQYFGPGTRLTVT.

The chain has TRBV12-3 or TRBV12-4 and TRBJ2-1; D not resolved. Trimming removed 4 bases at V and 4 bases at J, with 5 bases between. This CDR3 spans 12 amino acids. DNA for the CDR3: TGTGCCAGCAGTTGGCGTTACAATGAGCAGTTCTTC. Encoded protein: CASSWRYNEQFF.

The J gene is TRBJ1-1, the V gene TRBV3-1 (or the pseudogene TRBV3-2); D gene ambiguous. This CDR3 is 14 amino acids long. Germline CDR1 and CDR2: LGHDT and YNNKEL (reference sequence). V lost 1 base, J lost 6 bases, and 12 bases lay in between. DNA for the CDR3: TGTGCCAGCAGCCAAGGGGCCGCGTCTCCTGAAGCTTTCTTT. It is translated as CASSQGAASPEAFF.

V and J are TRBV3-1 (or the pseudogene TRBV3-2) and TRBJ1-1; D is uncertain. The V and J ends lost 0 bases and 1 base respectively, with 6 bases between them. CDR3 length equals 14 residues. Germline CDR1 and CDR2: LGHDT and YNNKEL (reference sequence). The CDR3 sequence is CASSQETTNTEAFF. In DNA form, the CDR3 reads TGTGCCAGCAGCCAAGAGACAACGAACACTGAAGCTTTCTTT.

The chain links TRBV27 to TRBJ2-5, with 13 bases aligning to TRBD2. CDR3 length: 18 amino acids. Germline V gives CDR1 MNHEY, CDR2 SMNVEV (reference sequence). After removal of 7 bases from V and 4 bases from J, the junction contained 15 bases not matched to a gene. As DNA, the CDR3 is TGTGCCAGCAAAAGACTAGCGGGAGGCGGGACGGAGGGAGAGACCCAGTACTTC. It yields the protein CASKRLAGGGTEGETQYF.

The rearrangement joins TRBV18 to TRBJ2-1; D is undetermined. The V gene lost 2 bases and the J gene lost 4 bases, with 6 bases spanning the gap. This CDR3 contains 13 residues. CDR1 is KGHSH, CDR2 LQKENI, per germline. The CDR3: CASSPNYYNEQFF. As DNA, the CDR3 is TGTGCCAGCTCACCAAACTATTACAATGAGCAGTTCTTC.

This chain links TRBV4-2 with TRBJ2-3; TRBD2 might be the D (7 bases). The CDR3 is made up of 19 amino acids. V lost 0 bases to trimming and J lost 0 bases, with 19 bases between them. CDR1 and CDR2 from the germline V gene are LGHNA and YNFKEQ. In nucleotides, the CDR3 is TGTGCCAGCAGCCAAGAAAGGTCTGGGGGGGGCCGAAGCACAGATACGCAGTATTTT. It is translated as CASSQERSGGGRSTDTQYF.

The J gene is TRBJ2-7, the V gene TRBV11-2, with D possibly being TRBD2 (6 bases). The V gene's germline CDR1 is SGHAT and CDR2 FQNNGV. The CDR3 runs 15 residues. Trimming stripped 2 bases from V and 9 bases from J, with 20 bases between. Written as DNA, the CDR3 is TGTGCCAGCAGCTTAATCGCGGGATTTGGCGTCGGGCAGTACTTC. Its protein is CASSLIAGFGVGQYF.